This TCR beta chain is from a study of Graves' ophthalmopathy and Graves' hyperthyroidism. Study details: Peripheral blood collection took place at initial diagnosis, before any treatment. Findings of the study overall: Ophthalmopathy was separated from stable hyperthyroidism by a 13-signature model with 87.88% sensitivity and over 70% specificity.

Uncontrolled infections, other autoimmune diseases, pregnancy or lactation barred patients from enrollment. It was from roughly 9.3 ml of fresh peripheral blood that the PBMCs came. This clonotype came up many times. As yet, its antigen is unknown. From RNA, the CDR3 regions of TCR beta chains were amplified and sequenced. Investigators did first-round RT-PCR with HTBI primers, then second-round multiplex PCR. Each CDR3 protein is one row after TCRdb ran MiXCR on the multiplex PCR reads. Of hundreds of thousands of distinct CDR3 sequences in the sample, approximately 15% are singletons; the top ten hold around 7%. The TCR originated in a woman in her late teens or twenties with stable Graves' hyperthyroidism. Sequenced material: peripheral blood.

The CDR3 DNA sequence: TGTGCCAGTAGTATAGTGGGGCCCAGGGGCGAGCAGTACTTC. Amino acids: CASSIVGPRGEQYF. The V call is TRBV19, the J call TRBJ2-7; D possibly corresponds to TRBD1 (6 bases). This CDR3 region has 14 residues. The germline CDR1 and CDR2 sequences are LNHDA and SQIVND (reference sequence). Trimming took off 1 base at V and 6 bases at J, with 13 bases between the two ends.